Below are 30 T cell receptor beta chains sequenced from a single sample in a study of early T cells in non-severe SARS-CoV-2 infection. TCRdb itself ran the 5' RACE reads through MiXCR, one entry per CDR3 protein. The table lists 75,000 to 80,000 distinct CDR3 sequences, approximately 10% of them singletons, with around 12% in the top ten. The sample was whole blood, taken at baseline. The receptor source for this set is an adult who was a healthcare worker with PCR-confirmed SARS-CoV-2 infection or an uninfected control (not recorded which).

This clonotype was observed many times. CDR3 region: CASRAGGESSNQPQHF. CDR3 DNA sequence: TGTGCCAGCAGGGCGGGAGGGGAGAGTAGCAATCAGCCCCAGCATTTT. The chain has TRBV6-6 and TRBJ1-5; D perhaps matches TRBD1 (5 bases). CDR1 MNHNY and CDR2 SVGAGI come from the germline V gene (reference sequence). V shed 6 bases and J shed 0 bases, with 15 bases lying between them. The CDR3 runs to 16 residues.

Many counts were recorded for this clonotype. The V gene is TRBV11-3, the J gene TRBJ1-4, with 8 positions matching TRBD1. The CDR3 consists of 12 residues. After removal of 5 bases from V and 10 bases from J, the junction contained 3 bases not matched to a gene. Looked up from germline, CDR1 is SGHNT and CDR2 is YENEEA. CDR3 residues: CASSGQGGKLFF. In DNA form, the CDR3 reads TGTGCCAGCAGCGGACAGGGAGGAAAACTGTTTTTT.

The rearrangement uses TRBV4-2 and TRBJ1-3; possible D gene TRBD1, 5 bases. The germline CDR1 and CDR2 sequences are LGHNA and YNFKEQ. The V end lost 0 bases, the J end lost 6 bases, and 12 bases lay between the germline ends. The CDR3 length is 15 residues. The CDR3 loop reads CASSQEGQAENTIYF. DNA of the CDR3: TGTGCCAGCAGCCAAGAGGGGCAAGCGGAAAACACCATATATTTT.

This clonotype was seen a few times. The J gene is TRBJ1-2, the V gene TRBV29-1; D not resolved. The length of the CDR3 is 11 residues. Trimming removed 4 bases from V and 4 bases from J, with 7 bases in between. Germline V gene lookup returns CDR1 SQVTM and CDR2 ANQGSEA. The CDR3 reads CSVASSYGYTF. In DNA, the CDR3 is TGCAGCGTTGCGAGCAGCTATGGCTACACCTTC.

There are many counts of this clonotype. The V and J genes are TRBV19 and TRBJ2-1; either TRBD1 or TRBD2 may fit D (5 bases each). Trimming took 0 bases from V and 12 from J, leaving 15 bases between them. Germline V gives CDR1 LNHDA, CDR2 SQIVND (reference sequence). The CDR3 sequence is 14 residues long. In nucleotides, the CDR3 is TGTGCCAGTAGTATAGATCGGGGACCAAATCGGCAGTTCTTC. This sequence encodes CASSIDRGPNRQFF.

This clonotype was seen at least ten times. This chain uses TRBV29-1 with TRBJ2-1; 7 bases are shared with TRBD1. CDR1 is SQVTM and CDR2 is ANQGSEA in the germline V gene. J was trimmed by 8 bases and V by 6 bases; bases with no gene match: 7. The CDR3 totals 12 residues. The CDR3: CSVATGVDEQFF. The CDR3 DNA sequence: TGCAGCGTGGCCACAGGGGTTGATGAGCAGTTCTTC.

The chain couples TRBV9 to TRBJ2-5; D not certain. Germline V gives CDR1 SGDLS, CDR2 YYNGEE. The CDR3 extends over 14 amino acids. V was shortened by 0 bases and J by 5 bases, with 11 bases between the two germline ends. CDR3 DNA sequence: TGTGCCAGCAGCGTAGGGGCGTACCCGGAGACCCAGTACTTC. This translates into CASSVGAYPETQYF.

The chain uses TRBV7-8 and TRBJ2-3; D might be TRBD1 (6 bases). Germline CDR1 and CDR2: SGHVS and FQNEAQ. Trimming took off 5 bases at V and 4 bases at J, with 7 bases between the two ends. This CDR3 is built from 12 residues. CDR3 nucleotide sequence: TGTGCCAGCAGCAAGGGGGCAGATACGCAGTATTTT. Translation gives CASSKGADTQYF.

The chain joins TRBV29-1 to TRBJ1-5; D gene uncertain. Trimming shortened V by 5 bases and J by 1 base, and 9 bases separated the two germline ends. The germline V gene encodes CDR1 SQVTM and CDR2 ANQGSEA. This CDR3 contains 13 residues. The CDR3 here is CSVQFDSNQPQHF. The CDR3 DNA sequence: TGCAGCGTTCAATTCGACAGCAATCAGCCCCAGCATTTT.

This sequence joins TRBV6-6 and TRBJ2-7; D gene unclear. CDR3 size: 13 residues. Germline-derived CDR1 and CDR2 are MNHNY and SVGAGI (reference sequence). Trimming stripped 10 bases from V and 0 bases from J, with 13 bases between. Here the CDR3 DNA reads TGTGCCACCAGAGGCAGCAGCTCCTACGAGCAGTACTTC. It codes for CATRGSSSYEQYF.

This clonotype came up a few times. This rearrangement joins TRBV13 to TRBJ1-4, with no clear D. The germline V and J ends were trimmed by 1 base and 7 bases, with 7 bases remaining between them. Germline V gene sequence: CDR1 PRHDT, CDR2 FYEKMQ (reference sequence). CDR3 length equals 13 residues. Here the CDR3 reads CASSLEGSEKLFF. The CDR3 DNA reads TGTGCCAGCAGCTTAGAAGGAAGTGAAAAACTGTTTTTT. Looking up the rest from reference TRBV13 and TRBJ1-4 gives the full variable domain: AAGVIQSPRHLIKEKRETATLKCYPIPRHDTVYWYQQGPGQDPQFLISFYEKMQSDKGSIPDRFSAQQFSDYHSELNMSSLELGDSALYFCASSLEGSEKLFFGSGTQLSVL.

This clonotype was observed many times. This chain links TRBV9 with TRBJ2-5; 7 bases match TRBD2. Germline-derived CDR1 and CDR2 are SGDLS and YYNGEE. CDR3 length equals 14 residues. The trim removed 4 bases at V and 2 bases at J, leaving 5 bases unmatched. The CDR3, as DNA: TGTGCCAGCAGCATAGGACTAGTTCAAGAGACCCAGTACTTC. The encoded protein is CASSIGLVQETQYF.

The chain uses TRBV20-1 and TRBJ1-1, with D perhaps TRBD1 (6 bases). V lost 5 bases to trimming and J lost 1 base, with 23 bases between them. The CDR3 runs 17 residues. Germline CDR1 DFQATT, CDR2 SNEGSKA (reference sequence). The CDR3, as DNA: TGCAGTGCTCCAAGCAAACAGGGTCTTTGGAAGAACACTGAAGCTTTCTTT. It yields the protein CSAPSKQGLWKNTEAFF.

This clonotype appeared many times. The V call is TRBV20-1, the J call TRBJ2-3; D is possibly TRBD1 (5 bases). Trimming pared 5 bases from V and 0 bases from J, leaving 12 bases between. Germline CDR1 DFQATT, CDR2 SNEGSKA (reference sequence). The CDR3 sequence is 14 residues long. CDR3 amino acids: CSAQVPGSTDTQYF. In DNA form, the CDR3 reads TGCAGTGCTCAGGTCCCAGGGAGCACAGATACGCAGTATTTT.

In the case of this clonotype: A much larger clone lies a single base off, so this may be a read error. The chain is built from TRBV15 and TRBJ1-2; no firm D call. The CDR3 consists of 15 residues. Trimming took off 5 bases at V and 3 bases at J, with 16 bases between the two ends. Germline lookup yields CDR1 LNHNV and CDR2 YYDKDF (reference sequence). The CDR3 DNA sequence: TGTGCCACCAGCGGATTACTGGACGAGGACTATGGCTACACCTTC. The encoded protein is CATSGLLDEDYGYTF.

This clonotype was recorded many times. V and J are TRBV7-9 and TRBJ2-5, with D uncertain. This CDR3 is built from 13 residues. Germline CDR1 SEHNR, CDR2 FQNEAQ (reference sequence). Trimming shortened V by 2 bases and J by 3 bases, and 7 bases separated the two germline ends. CDR3 sequence: CASSLTDEETQYF. The CDR3 DNA is TGTGCCAGCAGCTTAACGGATGAAGAGACCCAGTACTTC.

This chain connects TRBV10-3 to TRBJ2-3; D possibly uses TRBD1 or TRBD2 (5 bases each). The CDR3 consists of 13 residues. Trimming pared 10 bases from V and 4 bases from J, leaving 15 bases between. Germline V CDR1 and CDR2: ENHRY, SYGVKD. The CDR3 sequence: CASRGALADTQYF. For the CDR3, the DNA is TGTGCCAGCAGAGGGGCCTTGGCAGATACGCAGTATTTT.

This clonotype was seen many times. This chain links TRBV7-3 with TRBJ2-1, with 10 bases matching TRBD1. This CDR3 spans 14 amino acids. V was pared by 3 bases and J by 7 bases, with 3 bases of the junction left unmatched. CDR1 and CDR2 (germline): SGHTA, FQGTGA. CDR3 loop: CASSFGTGDNEQFF. The CDR3, as DNA: TGTGCCAGCAGCTTCGGGACAGGGGATAATGAGCAGTTCTTC.

This clonotype showed up many times. CDR3 in DNA: TGTGCCAGCAGCTTAGGCGGGCAGGGAGTTGGGGAGCAGTACTTC. It is translated as CASSLGGQGVGEQYF. The chain is built from TRBV7-9 and TRBJ2-7; the D call may be TRBD1 or TRBD2 (5 bases each). V dropped 1 base and J dropped 7 bases, with 17 bases sitting between them. This CDR3 is built from 15 residues. Germline V CDR1 and CDR2: SEHNR, FQNEAQ (reference sequence). Based on the CDR3 plus reference TRBV7-9 and TRBJ2-7, the full variable domain is DTGVSQNPRHKITKRGQNVTFRCDPISEHNRLYWYRQTLGQGPEFLTYFQNEAQLEKSRLLSDRFSAERPKGSFSTLEIQRTEQGDSAMYLCASSLGGQGVGEQYFGPGTRLTVT.

The sample holds many counts of this clonotype. The chain employs TRBV7-2 and TRBJ2-7; 8 nucleotides agree with TRBD2. V trimming: 5 bases; J trimming: 6 bases; junction bases outside the gene matches: 9. CDR1 and CDR2 from the germline V gene are SGHTA and FQGNSA. The CDR3 spans 14 residues. The CDR3 sequence is CASSPVAGRAEQYF. The CDR3, as DNA: TGTGCCAGCAGCCCAGTAGCCGGGAGGGCCGAGCAGTACTTC.

The rearrangement joins TRBV3-1 to TRBJ1-2; D is unresolved. The CDR3 is 13 amino acids. Germline CDR1 is LGHDT and CDR2 is YNNKEL (reference sequence). The V and J ends lost 1 base and 4 bases respectively, with 7 bases between them. CDR3 in amino acids: CASSQADGYGYTF. The CDR3 DNA sequence: TGTGCCAGCAGCCAAGCCGACGGCTATGGCTACACCTTC.

The rearrangement joins TRBV28 to TRBJ2-5; perhaps TRBD1 as D (6 bases). The V gene's germline CDR1 is MDHEN and CDR2 SYDVKM. CDR3 length: 12 amino acids. Trimming left V 7 bases short and J 4 bases short, with 10 bases between. In nucleotides, the CDR3 is TGTGCCAGCAAGCAGGGGCGAGAGACCCAGTACTTC. It translates to CASKQGRETQYF.

In regard to this clonotype: A clone one base away is much larger, so this may be a read error. V is TRBV29-1 and J is TRBJ2-1; D uncertain. Germline V gene lookup returns CDR1 SQVTM and CDR2 ANQGSEA. V was cut by 1 base and J by 6 bases, with 4 bases left in between. The length of the CDR3 is 11 residues. CDR3 loop: CSVEGGNEQFF. The CDR3, as DNA: TGCAGCGTTGAAGGGGGCAATGAGCAGTTCTTC.

This clonotype appeared a few times. The genes are TRBV7-9 and TRBJ2-5; a weak D match, TRBD2 (5 bases). The CDR3 extends over 14 amino acids. The germline V gene encodes CDR1 SEHNR and CDR2 FQNEAQ (reference sequence). Trimming stripped 6 bases from V and 3 bases from J, with 14 bases between. CDR3: CASRPHREKETQYF. The CDR3 DNA reads TGTGCCAGCAGACCTCACCGGGAAAAAGAGACCCAGTACTTC.

This clonotype was counted only a few times. The genes are TRBV11-2 and TRBJ1-1; D uncertain. This CDR3 is 16 amino acids long. Looked up from germline, CDR1 is SGHAT and CDR2 is FQNNGV. Trimming removed 5 bases at V and 3 bases at J, with 19 bases between. The CDR3 bases are TGTGCCAGCAGCCCCCCGTTGGGCAGTCGGGACACTGAAGCTTTCTTT. This translates into CASSPPLGSRDTEAFF.

The rearrangement uses TRBV5-4 and TRBJ1-6; D is unresolved. V lost 1 base and J lost 11, with 22 bases in between. Per germline, CDR1 SGHNT and CDR2 YYREEE (reference sequence). The CDR3 has 17 residues. The chain's CDR3 is CASSLQGRPASWTPLHF. CDR3 DNA sequence: TGTGCCAGCAGCTTGCAAGGCAGGCCTGCATCGTGGACACCCCTCCACTTT.

The chain couples TRBV7-9 to TRBJ1-6; D is unresolved. V shed 7 bases and J shed 15 bases, with 13 bases lying between them. Germline values: CDR1 SEHNR, CDR2 FQNEAQ (reference sequence). The length of the CDR3 is 11 residues. CDR3 protein: CASTSGSSLHF. CDR3 DNA: TGTGCCAGCACCTCCGGGTCCAGCCTCCACTTT.

There are many counts of this clonotype. This sequence joins TRBV29-1 and TRBJ2-3; D not resolved. The CDR3 extends over 10 amino acids. Looked up from germline, CDR1 is SQVTM and CDR2 is ANQGSEA. V lost 4 bases and J 6 bases, leaving 5 bases between the germline ends. The CDR3 DNA reads TGCAGCGTTGGTGCGGATACGCAGTATTTT. It is translated as CSVGADTQYF.

This clonotype was seen at least ten times. The chain employs TRBV7-9 and TRBJ1-2; D may be TRBD1 (5 bases). Trimming removed 8 bases at V and 3 bases at J, with 16 bases between. The CDR3 covers 14 residues. CDR1 and CDR2 (germline): SEHNR, FQNEAQ (reference sequence). CDR3 in amino acids: CASHPSGRDYGYTF. CDR3 DNA sequence: TGTGCCAGCCATCCCAGCGGCAGGGACTATGGCTACACCTTC.

The sample holds a few counts of this clonotype. CDR3 amino acids: CSAPSGQIYGYTF. The CDR3 nucleotides read TGCAGTGCTCCCTCCGGACAGATCTATGGCTACACCTTC. The chain is built from TRBV20-1 and TRBJ1-2; TRBD1 is a possible D gene (6 bases). This CDR3 contains 13 residues. Germline CDR1 is DFQATT and CDR2 is SNEGSKA (reference sequence). V was clipped by 5 bases and J by 4 bases, with 14 bases between them.